The 23 T cell receptor beta chains in this list originate from one sample, sequenced in a study of T cells in Graves' hyperthyroidism and ophthalmopathy. The source material, RNA transcripts, was used to amplify TCR beta CDR3 regions. With the HTBI primer set, the TCR CDR3 went through a first round of RT-PCR. TCRdb ran MiXCR on the multiplex PCR reads and lists one entry per CDR3 protein. The top ten hold 3.8% of the sample, which has approximately 600,000 distinct CDR3 sequences, roughly 17% seen once. The sequencing input was blood. Receptors originate from a woman in her 30s with Graves' hyperthyroidism.

The chain is built from TRBV6-2 or TRBV6-3 and TRBJ2-7, with TRBD2 matching 15 bases. The CDR3 is made up of 16 amino acids. Germline assignment: CDR1 MNHEY and CDR2 SVGEGT. Unmatched junction bases numbered 13, after V lost 8 bases and J lost 8 bases. CDR3 nucleotide sequence: TGTGCCAGCCACGCCGGGACTAGCGGGAGGCGCAACAAGCAGTACTTC. It is translated as CASHAGTSGRRNKQYF.

The chain links TRBV19 to TRBJ2-1; TRBD2 matches at 9 bases. Per the germline V gene, CDR1 is LNHDA and CDR2 is SQIVND (reference sequence). The CDR3 loop spans 14 amino acids. With V trimmed by 7 bases and J by 9 bases, 10 bases remained unmatched. CDR3 nucleotide sequence: TGTGCCAGTACAAAGCGGGAGGCCCGGGGTGAGCAGTTCTTC. Its translation: CASTKREARGEQFF.

This clonotype has a count of ten or more. The chain has TRBV20-1 and TRBJ2-3; 7 bases agree with TRBD2. CDR1 is DFQATT and CDR2 is SNEGSKA in the germline V gene (reference sequence). CDR3 length: 15 amino acids. The V and J ends lost 5 bases and 5 bases, in that order; junction bases with no gene match: 13. The CDR3 reads CSALLGLAVGDTQYF. The CDR3 DNA follows: TGCAGTGCTTTATTGGGGCTAGCGGTAGGAGATACGCAGTATTTT.

This chain joins TRBV30 and TRBJ1-1; the D is unclear. Germline-derived CDR1 and CDR2 are GTSNPN and SVGIG (reference sequence). The CDR3 spans 13 residues. V was shortened by 2 bases and J by 0 bases, with 7 bases between the two germline ends. The CDR3 reads CAWSKGLNTEAFF. The CDR3 nucleotides read TGTGCCTGGAGTAAGGGTTTGAACACTGAAGCTTTCTTT. The full variable domain, with the rest looked up from reference TRBV30 and TRBJ1-1, is SQTIHQWPATLVQPVGSPLSLECTVEGTSNPNLYWYRQAAGRGLQLLFYSVGIGQISSEVPQNLSASRPQDRQFILSSKKLLLSDSGFYLCAWSKGLNTEAFFGQGTRLTVV.

The chain carries TRBV19 and TRBJ2-1, with unresolved D. Trimming stripped 3 bases from V and 0 bases from J, with 6 bases between. Germline V gene lookup returns CDR1 LNHDA and CDR2 SQIVND (reference sequence). This CDR3 contains 14 residues. The CDR3 sequence: CASSIPDSYNEQFF. The CDR3 bases are TGTGCCAGTAGTATCCCTGACTCCTACAATGAGCAGTTCTTC.

This clonotype was detected only a few times. J is TRBJ1-5 and V is TRBV2; 7 bases match TRBD1. After removal of 4 bases from V and 5 bases from J, the junction contained 11 bases not matched to a gene. The CDR3 sequence is 16 residues long. In germline, CDR1 is SNHLY, CDR2 FYNNEI. The CDR3 DNA reads as TGTGCCAGCAGTGTGGGACAGTCGTGGAGTGATCAGCCCCAGCATTTT. It specifies CASSVGQSWSDQPQHF.

This clonotype was seen many times. The chain links TRBV18 to TRBJ2-1; D unresolved. The CDR3 is 15 amino acids. CDR1 is KGHSH, CDR2 LQKENI, per germline. The V end was cut by 0 bases, the J end by 12 bases, with 18 bases between. The CDR3 DNA follows: TGTGCCAGCTCACCACCCACGACGGTGTCGCGTCGGCAGTTCTTC. Protein sequence: CASSPPTTVSRRQFF.

This clonotype was detected ten times or more. The V call is TRBV5-1, the J call TRBJ2-3; a weak D match, TRBD2 (5 bases). Trimming removed 0 bases at V and 3 bases at J, with 11 bases between. This CDR3 spans 15 amino acids. Germline values: CDR1 SGHRS, CDR2 YFSETQ. In DNA, the CDR3 is TGCGCCAGCAGCTTGGAAGCGAGGGAGACAGATACGCAGTATTTT. Protein sequence: CASSLEARETDTQYF. Using reference TRBV5-1 and TRBJ2-3 for the parts outside the CDR3, the full variable domain is KAGVTQTPRYLIKTRGQQVTLSCSPISGHRSVSWYQQTPGQGLQFLFEYFSETQRNKGNFPGRFSGRQFSNSRSEMNVSTLELGDSALYLCASSLEARETDTQYFGPGTRLTVL.

This clonotype was counted between two and nine times. The rearrangement uses TRBV6-1 and TRBJ2-7; TRBD1 aligns across 8 bases. The J segment lost 3 bases and the V segment lost 9 bases, leaving 10 bases of the junction unmatched. Germline assignment: CDR1 MNHNS and CDR2 SASEGT. CDR3 length: 14 residues. The CDR3 protein is CASSKDRGNYEQYF. DNA for the CDR3: TGTGCCAGTTCGAAAGACAGGGGAAACTACGAGCAGTACTTC.

The sample holds one count of this clonotype. The J gene is TRBJ2-5, the V gene TRBV10-3, with D maybe TRBD1 (5 bases). V was clipped by 2 bases and J by 5 bases, with 15 bases between them. Germline V gene sequence: CDR1 ENHRY, CDR2 SYGVKD. The CDR3 covers 15 residues. CDR3 nucleotide sequence: TGTGCCATCAGTGAGGGACACGATAGTAGGGAGACCCAGTACTTC. Translated: CAISEGHDSRETQYF.

In this sample, this clonotype turned up many times. V usage is TRBV20-1 and J usage is TRBJ2-7; perhaps TRBD2 as D (6 bases). Trimming left V 1 base short and J 5 bases short, with 18 bases between. Germline loops: CDR1 DFQATT, CDR2 SNEGSKA (reference sequence). CDR3 length: 15 amino acids. The DNA for the CDR3 is TGCAGTGCTAGAGTATCCGATTGGAGGGTCCACGAGCAGTACTTC. It encodes CSARVSDWRVHEQYF.

This clonotype has only a few counts. This chain connects TRBV28 to TRBJ1-6; 7 positions agree with TRBD1. J was trimmed by 7 bases and V by 2 bases; bases with no gene match: 2. There are 14 residues in the CDR3. From germline, CDR1 is MDHEN and CDR2 SYDVKM. The CDR3, as DNA: TGTGCCAGCAGTTTACAGGGGGAAAATTCACCCCTCCACTTT. This sequence encodes CASSLQGENSPLHF.

There are many counts of this clonotype. The CDR3 DNA is TGCAGTGCTAGGCTAGCGGGAGTCGCAGATACGCAGTATTTT. It yields the protein CSARLAGVADTQYF. The chain employs TRBV20-1 and TRBJ2-3, with 10 bases lining up with TRBD2. Germline-derived CDR1 and CDR2 are DFQATT and SNEGSKA (reference sequence). This CDR3 has 14 amino acids. V was pared by 3 bases and J by 4 bases, with 4 bases of the junction left unmatched.

The CDR3 sequence is CASSLGGASGYTF. CDR3 coding DNA: TGTGCCAGCAGCTTAGGGGGCGCGTCTGGCTACACCTTC. J is TRBJ1-2 and V is TRBV7-9; D is possibly TRBD1 (5 bases). Per the germline V gene, CDR1 is SEHNR and CDR2 is FQNEAQ (reference sequence). Between the trimmed V and J ends, which lost 1 base and 7 bases, there was a span of 10 bases. The CDR3 runs to 13 residues.

This clonotype was observed at least ten times. This chain joins TRBV7-2 and TRBJ2-5; a weak D match, TRBD2 (6 bases). This CDR3 comprises 13 residues. Trimming pared 4 bases from V and 5 bases from J, leaving 11 bases between. CDR1 and CDR2 from the germline V gene are SGHTA and FQGNSA. The CDR3 DNA follows: TGTGCCAGCAGCTCCCGGAGGGTCGAGACCCAGTACTTC. Its protein product is CASSSRRVETQYF. The whole variable domain, remainder taken from reference TRBV7-2 and TRBJ2-5, is GAGVSQSPSNKVTEKGKDVELRCDPISGHTALYWYRQSLGQGLEFLIYFQGNSAPDKSGLPSDRFSAERTGGSVSTLTIQRTQQEDSAVYLCASSSRRVETQYFGPGTRLLVL.

This clonotype appeared many times. CDR3 region: CSASSGGEGTQYF. In DNA, the CDR3 is TGCAGTGCTAGCTCCGGGGGGGAAGGGACCCAGTACTTC. The chain combines TRBV20-1 with TRBJ2-5; the match to TRBD2 covers 8 bases. The J segment lost 7 bases and the V segment lost 3 bases, leaving 7 bases of the junction unmatched. The CDR3 is 13 residues long. Per the germline V gene, CDR1 is DFQATT and CDR2 is SNEGSKA (reference sequence).

The table lists this clonotype with a few counts. The V call is TRBV7-3, the J call TRBJ2-1, with D perhaps matching TRBD1 (6 bases). The CDR3 loop spans 15 amino acids. The V gene lost 5 bases and the J gene lost 5 bases, with 16 bases spanning the gap. Germline V gives CDR1 SGHTA, CDR2 FQGTGA. Here the CDR3 reads CASSHRDKGDNEQFF. The CDR3 bases are TGTGCCAGCAGCCATCGGGACAAGGGTGACAATGAGCAGTTCTTC.

This clonotype was observed at least ten times. The V gene is TRBV20-1, the J gene TRBJ2-7; D gene ambiguous. CDR1 and CDR2 from the germline V gene are DFQATT and SNEGSKA (reference sequence). This CDR3 contains 13 residues. The germline V and J ends were trimmed by 5 bases and 7 bases, with 18 bases remaining between them. The CDR3 loop reads CSAWGSRMWEQYF. The DNA of the CDR3 is TGCAGTGCTTGGGGTAGCCGGATGTGGGAGCAGTACTTC.

This clonotype showed up just a few times. The chain has TRBV29-1 and TRBJ1-1, with a tentative D call TRBD1 (5 bases). The V gene lost 7 bases and the J gene lost 1 base, with 16 bases spanning the gap. The CDR3 sequence is 14 residues long. The germline CDR1 and CDR2 sequences are SQVTM and ANQGSEA. DNA of the CDR3: TGCAGCGCCTCGTGGGGCCAGCAGAACACTGAAGCTTTCTTT. Translated, it gives CSASWGQQNTEAFF.

The table lists this clonotype with many counts. The V gene is TRBV12-3 or TRBV12-4, the J gene TRBJ2-7, with 8 bases fitting TRBD2. CDR3 length equals 17 residues. V lost 1 base to trimming and J lost 0 bases; unmatched junction nucleotides: 8. The CDR3 here is CASSLESGLESSYEQYF. The CDR3 DNA sequence: TGTGCCAGCAGTTTAGAATCGGGACTAGAGAGCTCCTACGAGCAGTACTTC.

This clonotype was picked up many times. The chain is built from TRBV7-2 and TRBJ2-3; 7 bases map to TRBD1. V was clipped by 5 bases and J by 3 bases; unmatched bases: 11. CDR3 size: 16 residues. CDR1 is SGHTA, CDR2 FQGNSA, per germline. The CDR3 DNA follows: TGTGCCAGCAGCCCAACCCACCTACAGGGGACAGATACGCAGTATTTT. Its protein is CASSPTHLQGTDTQYF.

This clonotype was seen a few times. The chain combines TRBV5-1 with TRBJ2-2; D ambiguous. Deletions cut 3 bases from V and 3 bases from J, with 6 bases between. The CDR3 length is 13 residues. CDR1 and CDR2 (germline): SGHRS, YFSETQ. The CDR3 spells CASSSMDTGELFF. In nucleotides, the CDR3 is TGCGCCAGCAGCTCAATGGACACCGGGGAGCTGTTTTTT. Together with reference TRBV5-1 and TRBJ2-2, the CDR3 gives the full variable domain: KAGVTQTPRYLIKTRGQQVTLSCSPISGHRSVSWYQQTPGQGLQFLFEYFSETQRNKGNFPGRFSGRQFSNSRSEMNVSTLELGDSALYLCASSSMDTGELFFGEGSRLTVL.

This clonotype was detected ten times or more. This chain joins TRBV20-1 and TRBJ2-1, with 7 positions matching TRBD2. The ends lost 5 bases at V and 0 bases at J; junction bases unmatched: 10. Germline CDR1 is DFQATT and CDR2 is SNEGSKA (reference sequence). This CDR3 region has 16 residues. DNA for the CDR3: TGCAGTGCTGGTTCCGGGACTACGAGCTCCTACAATGAGCAGTTCTTC. It is translated as CSAGSGTTSSYNEQFF.